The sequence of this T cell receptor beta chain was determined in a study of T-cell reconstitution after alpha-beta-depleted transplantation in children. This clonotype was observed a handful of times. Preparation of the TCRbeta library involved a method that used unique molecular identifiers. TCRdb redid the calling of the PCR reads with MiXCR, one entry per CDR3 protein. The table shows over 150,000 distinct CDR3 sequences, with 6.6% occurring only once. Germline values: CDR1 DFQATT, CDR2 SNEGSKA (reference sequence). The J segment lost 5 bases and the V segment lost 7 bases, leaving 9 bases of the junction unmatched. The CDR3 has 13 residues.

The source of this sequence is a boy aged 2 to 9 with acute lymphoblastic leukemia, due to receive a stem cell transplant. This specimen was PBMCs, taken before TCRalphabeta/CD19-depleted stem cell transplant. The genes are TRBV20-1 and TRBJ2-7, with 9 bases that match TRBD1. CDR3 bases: TGCAGTGTTTTGGGACAGGGAAGGAACGAGCAGTACTTC. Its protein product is CSVLGQGRNEQYF.